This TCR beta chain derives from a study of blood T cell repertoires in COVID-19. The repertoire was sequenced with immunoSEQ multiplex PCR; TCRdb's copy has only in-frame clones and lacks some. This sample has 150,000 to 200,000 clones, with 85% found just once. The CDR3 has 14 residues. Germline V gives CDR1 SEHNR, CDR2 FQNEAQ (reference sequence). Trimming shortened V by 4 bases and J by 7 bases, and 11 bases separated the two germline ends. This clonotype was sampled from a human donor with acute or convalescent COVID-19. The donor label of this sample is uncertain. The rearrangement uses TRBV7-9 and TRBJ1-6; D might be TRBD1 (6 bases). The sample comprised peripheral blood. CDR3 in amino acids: CASSSGDKNSPLHF. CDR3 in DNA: TGTGCCAGCAGCTCCGGGGACAAAAATTCACCCCTCCACTTT.